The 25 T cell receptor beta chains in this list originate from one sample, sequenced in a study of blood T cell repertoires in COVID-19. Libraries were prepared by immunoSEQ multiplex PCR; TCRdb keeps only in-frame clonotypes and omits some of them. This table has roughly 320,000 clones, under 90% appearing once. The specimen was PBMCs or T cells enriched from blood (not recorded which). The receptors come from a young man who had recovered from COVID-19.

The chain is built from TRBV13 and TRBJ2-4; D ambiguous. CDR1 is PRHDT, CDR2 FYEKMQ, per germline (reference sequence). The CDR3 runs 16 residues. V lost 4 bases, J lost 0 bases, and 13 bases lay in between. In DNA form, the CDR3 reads TGTGCCAGCAGCTCCACTCGCTTTTTAGCCAAAAACATTCAGTACTTC. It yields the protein CASSSTRFLAKNIQYF.

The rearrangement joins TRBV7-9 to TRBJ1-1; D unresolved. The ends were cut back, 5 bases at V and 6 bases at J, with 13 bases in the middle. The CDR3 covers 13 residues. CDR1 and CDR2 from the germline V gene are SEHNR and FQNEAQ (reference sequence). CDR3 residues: CASSLPSVSEAFF. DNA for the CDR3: TGTGCCAGCAGCCTCCCTAGTGTCTCTGAAGCTTTCTTT.

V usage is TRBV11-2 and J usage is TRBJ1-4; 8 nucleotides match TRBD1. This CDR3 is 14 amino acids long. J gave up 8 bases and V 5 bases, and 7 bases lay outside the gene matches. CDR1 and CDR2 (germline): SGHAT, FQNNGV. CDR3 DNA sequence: TGTGCCAGCAGCCAGTTTACAGGGGGAGAAAAACTGTTTTTT. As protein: CASSQFTGGEKLFF.

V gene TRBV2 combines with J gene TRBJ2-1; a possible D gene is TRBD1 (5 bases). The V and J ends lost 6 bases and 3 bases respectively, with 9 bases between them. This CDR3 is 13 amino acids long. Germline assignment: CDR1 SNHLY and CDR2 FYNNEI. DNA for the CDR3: TGTGCCAGCAGGGGGCGGATCTACAATGAGCAGTTCTTC. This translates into CASRGRIYNEQFF.

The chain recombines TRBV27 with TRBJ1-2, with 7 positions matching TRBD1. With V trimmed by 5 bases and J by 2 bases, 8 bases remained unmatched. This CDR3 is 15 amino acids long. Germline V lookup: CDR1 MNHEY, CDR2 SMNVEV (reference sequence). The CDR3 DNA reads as TGTGCCAGCAGTCACCAAATGGGACAGAACTATGGCTACACCTTC. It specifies CASSHQMGQNYGYTF.

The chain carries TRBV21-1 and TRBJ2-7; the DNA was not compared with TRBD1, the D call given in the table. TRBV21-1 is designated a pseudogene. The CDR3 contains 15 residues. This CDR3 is CASSTGQGGSYEQYF. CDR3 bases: TGTGCCAGCAGCACTGGACAGGGGGGCTCCTACGAGCAGTACTTC.

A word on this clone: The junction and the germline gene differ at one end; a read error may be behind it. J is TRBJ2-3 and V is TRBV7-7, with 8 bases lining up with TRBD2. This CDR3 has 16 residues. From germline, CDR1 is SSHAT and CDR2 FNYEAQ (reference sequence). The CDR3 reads CASSLGPAGGPDTQYF. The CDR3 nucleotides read TGTGCTAGCAGCTTAGGGCCGGCGGGAGGACCAGATACGCAGTATTTT.

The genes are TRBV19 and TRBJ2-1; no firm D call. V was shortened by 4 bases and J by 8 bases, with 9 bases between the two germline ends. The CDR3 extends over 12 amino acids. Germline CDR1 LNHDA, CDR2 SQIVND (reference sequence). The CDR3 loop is CASSTLTDEQFF. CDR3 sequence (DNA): TGTGCCAGTAGTACCCTTACGGATGAGCAGTTCTTC.

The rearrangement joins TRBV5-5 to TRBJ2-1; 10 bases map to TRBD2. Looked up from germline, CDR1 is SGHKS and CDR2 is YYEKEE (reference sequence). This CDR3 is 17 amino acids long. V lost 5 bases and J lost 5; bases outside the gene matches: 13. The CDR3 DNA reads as TGTGCCAGCAGTCGTAACCCCTTAGCGGGGGGAAACAATGAGCAGTTCTTC. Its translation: CASSRNPLAGGNNEQFF.

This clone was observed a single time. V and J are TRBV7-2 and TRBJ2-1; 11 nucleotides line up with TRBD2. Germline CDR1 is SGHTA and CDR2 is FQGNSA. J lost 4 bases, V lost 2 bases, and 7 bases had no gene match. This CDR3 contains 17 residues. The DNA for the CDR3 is TGTGCCAGCAGCTTAAGTGGGACTAGCGGCCAATACAATGAGCAGTTCTTC. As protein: CASSLSGTSGQYNEQFF.

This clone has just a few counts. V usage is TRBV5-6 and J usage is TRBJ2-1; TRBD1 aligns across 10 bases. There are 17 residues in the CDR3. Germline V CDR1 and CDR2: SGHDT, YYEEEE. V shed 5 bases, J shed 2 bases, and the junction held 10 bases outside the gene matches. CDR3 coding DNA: TGTGCCAGCAGAGGGGGGGCGACAGGGGGCACCTACAATGAGCAGTTCTTC. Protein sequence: CASRGGATGGTYNEQFF.

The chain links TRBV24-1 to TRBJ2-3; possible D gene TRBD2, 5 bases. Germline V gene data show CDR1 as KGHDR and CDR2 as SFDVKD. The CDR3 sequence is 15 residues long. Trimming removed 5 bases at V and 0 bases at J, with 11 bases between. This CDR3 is CATSVTTTSTDTQYF. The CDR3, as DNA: TGTGCCACCAGTGTAACGACTACTAGCACAGATACGCAGTATTTT.

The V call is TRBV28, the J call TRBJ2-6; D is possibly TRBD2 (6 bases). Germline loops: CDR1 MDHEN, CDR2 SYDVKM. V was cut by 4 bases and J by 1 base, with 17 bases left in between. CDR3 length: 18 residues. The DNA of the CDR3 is TGTGCCAGCAGTTCCGCCTGGGGGGAGCAGTCTGGGGCCAACGTCCTGACTTTC. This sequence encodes CASSSAWGEQSGANVLTF.

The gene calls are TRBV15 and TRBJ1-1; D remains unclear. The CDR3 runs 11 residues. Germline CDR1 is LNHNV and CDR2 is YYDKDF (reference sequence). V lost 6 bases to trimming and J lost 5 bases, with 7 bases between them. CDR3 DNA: TGTGCCACCAGAGTTAGAACTGAAGCTTTCTTT. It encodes CATRVRTEAFF.

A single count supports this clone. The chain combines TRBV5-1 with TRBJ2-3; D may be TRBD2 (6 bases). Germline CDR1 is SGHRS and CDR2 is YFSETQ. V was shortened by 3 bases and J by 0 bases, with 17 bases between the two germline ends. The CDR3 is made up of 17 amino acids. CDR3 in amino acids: CASSSPGFGGSTDTQYF. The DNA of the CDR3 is TGCGCCAGCAGCTCACCGGGCTTTGGGGGGAGCACAGATACGCAGTATTTT.

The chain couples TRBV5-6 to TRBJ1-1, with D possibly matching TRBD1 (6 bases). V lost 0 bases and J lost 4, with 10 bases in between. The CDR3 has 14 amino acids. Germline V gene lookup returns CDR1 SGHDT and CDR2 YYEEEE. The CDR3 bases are TGTGCCAGCAGCTTGGACGGGGGGGCCACTGAAGCTTTCTTT. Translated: CASSLDGGATEAFF. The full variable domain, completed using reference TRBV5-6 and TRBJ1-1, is DAGVTQSPTHLIKTRGQQVTLRCSPKSGHDTVSWYQQALGQGPQFIFQYYEEEERQRGNFPDRFSGHQFPNYSSELNVNALLLGDSALYLCASSLDGGATEAFFGQGTRLTVV.

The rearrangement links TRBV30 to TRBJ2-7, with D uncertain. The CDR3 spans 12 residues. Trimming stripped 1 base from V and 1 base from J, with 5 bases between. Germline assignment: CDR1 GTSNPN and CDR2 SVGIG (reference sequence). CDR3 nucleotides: TGTGCCTGGAGTGCAGGATCCTACGAGCAGTACTTC. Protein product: CAWSAGSYEQYF.

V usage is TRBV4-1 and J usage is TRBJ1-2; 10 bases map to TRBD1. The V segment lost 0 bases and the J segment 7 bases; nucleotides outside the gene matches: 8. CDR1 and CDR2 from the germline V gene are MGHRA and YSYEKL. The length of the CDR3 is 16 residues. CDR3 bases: TGCGCCAGCAGCCAAGAACAGGTCGGGACAGGGGTTGGCTACACCTTC. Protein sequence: CASSQEQVGTGVGYTF.

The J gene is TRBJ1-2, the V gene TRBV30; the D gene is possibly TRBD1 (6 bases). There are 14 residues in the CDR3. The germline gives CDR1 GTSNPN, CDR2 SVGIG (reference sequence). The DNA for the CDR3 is TGTGCTGCCCATTTTCCCGCGGGGGCAAATGGCTACACCTTC. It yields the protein CAAHFPAGANGYTF.

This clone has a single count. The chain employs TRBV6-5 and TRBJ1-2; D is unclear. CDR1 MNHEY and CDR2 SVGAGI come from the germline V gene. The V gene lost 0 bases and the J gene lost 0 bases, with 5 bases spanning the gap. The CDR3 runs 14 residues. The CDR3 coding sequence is TGTGCCAGCAGTTACTCACTTACTAACTATGGCTACACCTTC. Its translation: CASSYSLTNYGYTF.

The CDR3, as DNA: TGTGCCAGCAGCTTATACCCCGGGGAGCGGGACAGGTTAACCGGGGAGCTGTTTTTT. Encoded protein: CASSLYPGERDRLTGELFF. V gene TRBV7-9 combines with J gene TRBJ2-2, with a weak D call TRBD1 (8 bases). Between the trimmed V and J ends, which lost 2 bases and 5 bases, there was a span of 24 bases. Germline-derived CDR1 and CDR2 are SEHNR and FQNEAQ (reference sequence). The CDR3 is 19 residues long.

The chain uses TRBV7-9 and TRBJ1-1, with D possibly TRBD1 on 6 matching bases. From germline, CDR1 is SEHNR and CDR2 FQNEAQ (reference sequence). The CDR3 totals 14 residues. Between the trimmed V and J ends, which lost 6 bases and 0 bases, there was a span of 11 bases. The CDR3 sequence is CASRGGGVNTEAFF. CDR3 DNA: TGTGCCAGCAGAGGGGGAGGGGTGAACACTGAAGCTTTCTTT.

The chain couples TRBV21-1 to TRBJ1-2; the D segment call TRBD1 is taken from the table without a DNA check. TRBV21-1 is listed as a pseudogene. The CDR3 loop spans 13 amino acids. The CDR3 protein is CASSKEGNYGYTF. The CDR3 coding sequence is TGTGCCAGCAGCAAAGAGGGGAACTATGGCTACACCTTC.

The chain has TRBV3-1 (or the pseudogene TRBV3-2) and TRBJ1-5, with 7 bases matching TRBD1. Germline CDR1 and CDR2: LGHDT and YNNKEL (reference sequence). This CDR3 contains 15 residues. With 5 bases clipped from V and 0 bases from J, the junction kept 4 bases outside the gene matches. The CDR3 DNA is TGTGCCAGCAGCAACTGGGACAGTAGCAATCAGCCCCAGCATTTT. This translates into CASSNWDSSNQPQHF.

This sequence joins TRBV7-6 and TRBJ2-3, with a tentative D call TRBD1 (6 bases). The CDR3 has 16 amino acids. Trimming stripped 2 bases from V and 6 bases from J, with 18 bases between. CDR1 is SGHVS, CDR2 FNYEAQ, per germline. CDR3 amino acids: CASSLPPQGSTDTQYF. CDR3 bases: TGTGCCAGCAGCTTACCACCACAGGGATCCACGGATACGCAGTATTTT.